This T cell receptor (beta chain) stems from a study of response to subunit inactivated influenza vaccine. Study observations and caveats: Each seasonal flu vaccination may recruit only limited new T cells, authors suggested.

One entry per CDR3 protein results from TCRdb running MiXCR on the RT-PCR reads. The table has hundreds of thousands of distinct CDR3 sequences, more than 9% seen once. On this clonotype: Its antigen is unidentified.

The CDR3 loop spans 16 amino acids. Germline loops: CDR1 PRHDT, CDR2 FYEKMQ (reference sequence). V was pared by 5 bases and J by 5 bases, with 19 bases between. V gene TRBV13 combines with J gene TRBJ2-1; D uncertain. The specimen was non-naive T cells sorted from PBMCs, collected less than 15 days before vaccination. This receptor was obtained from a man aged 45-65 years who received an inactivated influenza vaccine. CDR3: CASSRLSRQKHNEQFF. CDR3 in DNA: TGTGCCAGCAGCCGTCTCAGTAGGCAGAAACACAATGAGCAGTTCTTC.